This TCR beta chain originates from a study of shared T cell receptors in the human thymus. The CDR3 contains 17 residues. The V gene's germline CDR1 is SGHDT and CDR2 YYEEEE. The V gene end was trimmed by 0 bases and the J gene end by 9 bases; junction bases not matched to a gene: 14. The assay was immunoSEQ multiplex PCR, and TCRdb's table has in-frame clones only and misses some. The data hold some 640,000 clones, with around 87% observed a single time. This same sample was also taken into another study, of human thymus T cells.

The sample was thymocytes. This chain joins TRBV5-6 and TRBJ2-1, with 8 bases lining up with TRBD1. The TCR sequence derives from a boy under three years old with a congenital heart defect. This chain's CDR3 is CASSLGRGRLPTIEQFF. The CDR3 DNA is TGTGCCAGCAGCTTGGGCAGGGGGCGCCTCCCTACAATTGAGCAGTTCTTC.